The 24 T cell receptor beta chains listed next were all sequenced from one sample in a study of blood T cell repertoires in COVID-19. Produced via immunoSEQ multiplex PCR; TCRdb's table is partial and in-frame only. The sample lists 200,000 to 250,000 clones, approximately 84% seen once, with 3.5% to 4.5% in the top ten. The sample was peripheral blood. The receptors originated from a man aged 45 to 65 with acute or convalescent COVID-19.

V gene TRBV12-3 or TRBV12-4 combines with J gene TRBJ1-6; a possible D gene is TRBD1 (6 bases). The CDR3 is 12 residues long. V lost 5 bases to trimming and J lost 11 bases, with 10 bases between them. The DNA of the CDR3 is TGTGCCAGCAGTACAGGGAGTGCACCCCTCCACTTT. Amino acid sequence: CASSTGSAPLHF.

V and J are TRBV18 and TRBJ2-4; 7 bases are a match to TRBD1. Losses at the gene ends were 6 bases for V and 0 bases for J; bases not matched to a gene: 11. Per the germline V gene, CDR1 is KGHSH and CDR2 is LQKENI. The CDR3 has 17 residues. The CDR3 bases are TGTGCCAGCTCCCCCACAGGGGCCGGGGTAGCCAAAAACATTCAGTACTTC. Its protein is CASSPTGAGVAKNIQYF.

This clone was seen just once. The chain uses TRBV27 and TRBJ1-2, with 9 bases identical to TRBD1. The ends lost 6 bases at V and 3 bases at J; junction bases unmatched: 5. Germline CDR1 is MNHEY and CDR2 is SMNVEV (reference sequence). This CDR3 comprises 14 residues. The CDR3 spells CASRLTGGDYGYTF. CDR3 sequence (DNA): TGTGCCAGCAGACTGACAGGGGGGGACTATGGCTACACCTTC.

The chain combines TRBV10-3 with TRBJ1-2; 7 nucleotides align to TRBD1. This CDR3 is 12 amino acids long. V lost 0 bases, J lost 8 bases, and 0 bases stayed unmatched. Germline V gene data show CDR1 as ENHRY and CDR2 as SYGVKD. CDR3 sequence reads: CAISESGQGYTF. The CDR3 coding sequence is TGTGCCATCAGTGAGTCGGGACAGGGCTACACCTTC.

This sequence joins TRBV28 and TRBJ2-7; D possibly corresponds to TRBD2 (5 bases). V shed 3 bases and J shed 0 bases, with 15 bases lying between them. CDR1 is MDHEN and CDR2 is SYDVKM in the germline V gene. CDR3 length: 16 residues. The CDR3 spells CASSFLSGKYSYEQYF. The CDR3 DNA sequence: TGTGCCAGCAGTTTTTTGTCCGGGAAGTACTCCTACGAGCAGTACTTC.

The J gene is TRBJ2-6, the V gene TRBV7-3; the match to TRBD1 covers 7 bases. Germline V gives CDR1 SGHTA, CDR2 FQGTGA. CDR3 length: 16 amino acids. V dropped 6 bases and J dropped 0; count of bases not matched to a gene: 5. The chain's CDR3 is CASRFRGSSGANVLTF. DNA for the CDR3: TGTGCCAGCAGGTTCAGGGGGAGCTCTGGGGCCAACGTCCTGACTTTC.

The chain links TRBV6-5 to TRBJ2-7; 9 nucleotides align to TRBD2. The length of the CDR3 is 12 residues. J was trimmed by 6 bases and V by 5 bases; bases with no gene match: 2. Germline V gives CDR1 MNHEY, CDR2 SVGAGI. The CDR3 is CASSRAGGEQYF. The CDR3 coding sequence is TGTGCCAGCAGTCGAGCGGGGGGCGAGCAGTACTTC.

This clone showed up just once. V and J are TRBV5-4 and TRBJ2-3; D unclear. CDR1 SGHNT and CDR2 YYREEE come from the germline V gene (reference sequence). V was trimmed by 0 bases and J by 6 bases, leaving 11 bases between them. The CDR3 spans 14 residues. DNA for the CDR3: TGTGCCAGCAGCTTGGAAACACCTCCCGATACGCAGTATTTT. Its translation is CASSLETPPDTQYF. The full variable domain, in which reference TRBV5-4 and TRBJ2-3 provide the parts outside the CDR3, is ETGVTQSPTHLIKTRGQQVTLRCSSQSGHNTVSWYQQALGQGPQFIFQYYREEENGRGNFPPRFSGLQFPNYSSELNVNALELDDSALYLCASSLETPPDTQYFGPGTRLTVL.

The gene calls are TRBV13 and TRBJ2-1; D call uncertain. The CDR3 is made up of 18 amino acids. Germline-derived CDR1 and CDR2 are PRHDT and FYEKMQ (reference sequence). The V and J ends lost 3 bases and 4 bases respectively, with 22 bases between them. The CDR3 here is CASSLALPQRLNYNEQFF. CDR3 nucleotides: TGTGCCAGCAGCTTGGCCCTTCCCCAGCGACTCAATTACAATGAGCAGTTCTTC.

This chain links TRBV29-1 with TRBJ1-1; D not certain. The CDR3 runs to 13 residues. CDR1 and CDR2 from the germline V gene are SQVTM and ANQGSEA. The V end lost 7 bases, the J end lost 3 bases, and 15 bases lay between the germline ends. This CDR3 reads CSADQFLDTEAFF. CDR3 bases: TGCAGCGCTGACCAGTTCTTGGACACTGAAGCTTTCTTT.

The chain links TRBV29-1 to TRBJ2-7; tentative D call: TRBD1 (6 bases). This CDR3 spans 12 amino acids. Trimming left V 5 bases short and J 2 bases short, with 10 bases between. Germline assignment: CDR1 SQVTM and CDR2 ANQGSEA. CDR3 region: CSVRQAAYEQYF. The CDR3 DNA is TGCAGCGTTCGACAGGCAGCCTACGAGCAGTACTTC.

This clone was seen only a few times. V and J are TRBV28 and TRBJ1-5; 7 bases align to TRBD1. V dropped 8 bases and J dropped 7; count of bases not matched to a gene: 11. Germline CDR1 and CDR2: MDHEN and SYDVKM. The CDR3 totals 14 residues. This CDR3 reads CASPRQGFGQPQHF. For the CDR3, the DNA is TGTGCCAGCCCTCGACAGGGTTTCGGACAGCCCCAGCATTTT. Drawing the rest from reference TRBV28 and TRBJ1-5, the complete variable domain is DVKVTQSSRYLVKRTGEKVFLECVQDMDHENMFWYRQDPGLGLRLIYFSYDVKMKEKGDIPEGYSVSREKKERFSLILESASTNQTSMYLCASPRQGFGQPQHFGDGTRLSIL.

V gene TRBV28 combines with J gene TRBJ1-2; maybe TRBD1 (6 bases). From germline, CDR1 is MDHEN and CDR2 SYDVKM. V gave up 5 bases and J gave up 0 bases, with 10 bases separating them. The CDR3 runs 14 residues. The CDR3, as DNA: TGTGCCAGCAGTCGGACAGTCTCTAACTATGGCTACACCTTC. This sequence encodes CASSRTVSNYGYTF.

The V call is TRBV28, the J call TRBJ1-2; 7 nucleotides align to TRBD1. Germline V gives CDR1 MDHEN, CDR2 SYDVKM. The CDR3 runs to 13 residues. The V segment lost 6 bases and the J segment 8 bases; nucleotides outside the gene matches: 9. CDR3 region: CASRRLTGTGYTF. The DNA of the CDR3 is TGTGCCAGCAGACGGTTGACAGGGACGGGCTACACCTTC.

The rearrangement links TRBV6-1 to TRBJ1-4, with 8 nucleotides matching TRBD1. The CDR3 is made up of 16 amino acids. V trimming: 4 bases; J trimming: 3 bases; junction bases outside the gene matches: 7. CDR1 and CDR2 (germline): MNHNS, SASEGT. The CDR3 region is CASSVRPGQANEKLFF. In nucleotides, the CDR3 is TGTGCCAGCAGTGTCCGACCGGGACAGGCTAATGAAAAACTGTTTTTT.

This clone was observed once. The chain employs TRBV10-3 and TRBJ2-7, with 7 bases fitting TRBD2. The CDR3 runs to 14 residues. Looked up from germline, CDR1 is ENHRY and CDR2 is SYGVKD. After removal of 6 bases from V and 0 bases from J, the junction contained 5 bases not matched to a gene. CDR3 region: CAIRIAGNSYEQYF. As DNA, the CDR3 is TGTGCCATCAGGATAGCGGGTAACTCCTACGAGCAGTACTTC.

The rearrangement links TRBV7-2 to TRBJ1-1; D is ambiguous. The CDR3 is 14 amino acids. CDR1 and CDR2 (germline): SGHTA, FQGNSA. The V and J ends lost 2 bases and 1 base respectively, with 8 bases between them. The CDR3, as DNA: TGTGCCAGCAGCTTATTTTTCAGGAACACTGAAGCTTTCTTT. Its translation: CASSLFFRNTEAFF. The variable domain in full, completed from reference TRBV7-2 and TRBJ1-1, reads GAGVSQSPSNKVTEKGKDVELRCDPISGHTALYWYRQSLGQGLEFLIYFQGNSAPDKSGLPSDRFSAERTGGSVSTLTIQRTQQEDSAVYLCASSLFFRNTEAFFGQGTRLTVV.

CDR3 sequence: CSAGTSGNEQFF. CDR3 nucleotide sequence: TGCAGCGCCGGGACTAGCGGCAATGAGCAGTTCTTC. The rearrangement uses TRBV29-1 and TRBJ2-1; 11 nucleotides match TRBD2. The CDR3 contains 12 residues. V gave up 7 bases and J gave up 6 bases; unmatched junction bases: 2. Germline V gives CDR1 SQVTM, CDR2 ANQGSEA.

This chain links TRBV18 with TRBJ1-4, with 7 bases identical to TRBD1. This CDR3 comprises 16 residues. Trimming removed 4 bases from V and 0 bases from J; junction bases left unmatched: 5. The germline gives CDR1 KGHSH, CDR2 LQKENI. The CDR3 DNA sequence: TGTGCCAGCTCACGTCGACAGGGAGCAACTAATGAAAAACTGTTTTTT. The encoded protein is CASSRRQGATNEKLFF.

In its sample, this clone was seen a few times. The chain couples TRBV10-1 to TRBJ2-7; D possibly corresponds to TRBD2 (7 bases). The germline V gene encodes CDR1 WNHNN and CDR2 SYGVQD (reference sequence). CDR3 length: 20 amino acids. V lost 0 bases and J lost 4, with 28 bases in between. The CDR3 region is CASSESMFAGARPRRYEQYF. The DNA of the CDR3 is TGCGCCAGCAGTGAGTCGATGTTTGCGGGGGCCCGACCCCGCCGGTACGAGCAGTACTTC.

The chain carries TRBV6-5 and TRBJ2-3; 9 bases agree with TRBD2. Germline V CDR1 and CDR2: MNHEY, SVGAGI. The CDR3 is 14 amino acids. The J segment lost 0 bases and the V segment lost 9 bases, leaving 4 bases of the junction unmatched. The CDR3 loop is CASGGGASTDTQYF. The CDR3 DNA follows: TGTGCCAGTGGCGGGGGGGCTAGCACAGATACGCAGTATTTT.

This clone was picked up one time. DNA of the CDR3: TGCAGCGTTGAAGATCAGACCCAGGGCTATGAGCAGTTCTTC. As protein: CSVEDQTQGYEQFF. The chain combines TRBV29-1 with TRBJ2-1, with TRBD1 as a possible D gene (5 bases). V lost 0 bases, J lost 8 bases, and 14 bases lay in between. Germline assignment: CDR1 SQVTM and CDR2 ANQGSEA. The CDR3 contains 14 residues.

The chain has TRBV27 and TRBJ2-7; D perhaps matches TRBD1 (6 bases). The V and J ends lost 8 bases and 6 bases respectively, with 11 bases between them. CDR3 length: 11 amino acids. CDR1 and CDR2 from the germline V gene are MNHEY and SMNVEV (reference sequence). DNA of the CDR3: TGTGCCAGCGGGTGGGGGCTCGAGCAGTACTTC. This encodes CASGWGLEQYF.

This chain uses TRBV6-6 with TRBJ2-1; 9 bases are shared with TRBD1. CDR3 length: 14 amino acids. The junction had 8 bases not matched to a gene; V was cut back by 8 bases and J by 6 bases. Germline V CDR1 and CDR2: MNHNY, SVGAGI (reference sequence). The CDR3 loop reads CASRRQGVSNEQFF. In DNA, the CDR3 is TGTGCCAGCCGCCGACAGGGGGTAAGCAATGAGCAGTTCTTC.